In its sample, the clone carrying this T cell receptor beta chain was seen a few times. The antigen remains unidentified. Other DNA sequences in this specimen translate into the identical CDR3. This record belongs to a study of beta chain features in type 1 diabetes. Study-level results: People with Type 1 diabetes carried modestly yet significantly shorter TCRB CDR3s in all four CD4+ subsets. Within patients, naive, central memory and Treg TCRB repertoires seemed more similar than within healthy donors.

Since all of the isolated RNA was reverse transcribed, expressed TCRB transcripts were what got sequenced. The assay was immunoSEQ multiplex PCR, and TCRdb's table has in-frame clones only and misses some. This sample has hundreds of thousands of clones; approximately 30% occur once, and the top ten carry about 0.06%. One heparinised draw of blood, averaging approximately 110 mL, came from each donor. Sorting that relied on CD45RO/CCR7/CD25/CD127/CD95/CD27 yielded CD4+ naive, central memory, regulatory and stem cell-like memory cells. Trimming took off 1 base at V and 4 bases at J, with 3 bases between the two ends. This CDR3 spans 11 amino acids. Germline V gene sequence: CDR1 DFQATT, CDR2 SNEGSKA (reference sequence).

The sequenced sample was naive CD4+ T cells from blood. The chain joins TRBV20-1 to TRBJ2-3; D is ambiguous. This TCR was sampled from a man aged 18 to 35 in good health. Here the CDR3 reads CSARVADTQYF. The CDR3 nucleotides are TGCAGTGCTAGAGTTGCAGATACGCAGTATTTT.